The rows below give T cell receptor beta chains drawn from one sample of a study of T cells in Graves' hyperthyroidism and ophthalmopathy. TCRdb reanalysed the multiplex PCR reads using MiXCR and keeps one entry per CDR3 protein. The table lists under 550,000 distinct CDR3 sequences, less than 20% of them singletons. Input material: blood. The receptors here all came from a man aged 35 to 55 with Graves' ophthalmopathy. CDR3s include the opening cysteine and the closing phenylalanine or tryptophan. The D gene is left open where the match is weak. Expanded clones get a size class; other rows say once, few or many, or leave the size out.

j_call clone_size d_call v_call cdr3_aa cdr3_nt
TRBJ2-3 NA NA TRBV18 CASSPSAGRRDTQYF TGTGCCAGCTCACCATCTGCCGGGAGACGGGATACGCAGTATTTT
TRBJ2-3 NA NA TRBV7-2 CASSRDFRDTQYF TGTGCCAGCAGCCGGGACTTTAGGGATACGCAGTATTTT
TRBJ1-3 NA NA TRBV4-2 CASSQEGQGGNTIYF TGTGCCAGCAGCCAAGAAGGGCAGGGAGGAAACACCATATATTTT
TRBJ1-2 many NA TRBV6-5 CASSYSSGRDGYGYTF TGTGCCAGCAGTTACTCATCGGGCCGGGACGGCTATGGCTACACCTTC
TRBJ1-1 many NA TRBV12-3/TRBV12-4 CASRSDRDFTEAFF TGTGCCAGCAGAAGCGACCGGGACTTCACTGAAGCTTTCTTT
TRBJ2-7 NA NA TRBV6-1 CASSQVPSVGRVVQYF TGTGCCAGCAGCCAAGTCCCCTCCGTCGGTAGGGTTGTGCAGTACTTC
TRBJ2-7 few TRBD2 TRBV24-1 CATSEEASGREVYEQYF TGTGCCACCAGTGAGGAGGCTAGCGGGAGGGAAGTCTACGAGCAGTACTTC
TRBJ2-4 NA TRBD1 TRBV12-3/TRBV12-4 CASSPGQGTGGGEDIQYF TGTGCCAGCAGTCCCGGCCAGGGGACAGGGGGTGGTGAGGACATTCAGTACTTC
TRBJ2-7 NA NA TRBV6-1 CASSPGGLEQYF TGTGCCAGCAGCCCCGGCGGTTTGGAGCAGTACTTC
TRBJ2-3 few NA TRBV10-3 CAISGTASTDTQYF TGTGCCATCAGTGGGACCGCTAGCACAGATACGCAGTATTTT
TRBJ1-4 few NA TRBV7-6 CASSLAPGKATNEKLFF TGTGCCAGCAGCTTAGCGCCCGGAAAGGCGACTAATGAAAAACTGTTTTTT
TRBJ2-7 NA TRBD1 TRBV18 CASSPTGGGDEQYF TGTGCCAGCTCACCGACAGGGGGCGGGGACGAGCAGTACTTC
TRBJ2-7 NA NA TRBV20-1 CSAGGSGYEQYF TGCAGTGCAGGAGGAAGCGGCTACGAGCAGTACTTC
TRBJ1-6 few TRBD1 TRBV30 CAWSEGTAVYSPLHF TGTGCCTGGAGTGAAGGGACAGCGGTATATTCACCCCTCCACTTT
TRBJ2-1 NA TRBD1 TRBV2 CASSEHRGNEQFF TGTGCCAGCAGTGAACACAGGGGTAATGAGCAGTTCTTC
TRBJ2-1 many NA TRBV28 CASTPGDLSVEQFF TGTGCCAGCACCCCGGGGGACTTGTCGGTAGAGCAGTTCTTC
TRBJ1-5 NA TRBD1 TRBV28 CASRPGGRNQPQHF TGTGCCAGCAGACCAGGGGGCCGCAATCAGCCCCAGCATTTT
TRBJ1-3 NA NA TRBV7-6 CASSPSGTGNTIYF TGTGCCAGCAGCCCATCAGGGACTGGAAACACCATATATTTT
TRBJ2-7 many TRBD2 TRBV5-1 CASSLPDGGGQYF TGCGCCAGCAGCCTCCCGGACGGCGGGGGGCAGTACTTC
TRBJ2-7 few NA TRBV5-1 CASRSNAGGIHEQYF TGCGCCAGCAGATCGAACGCCGGGGGTATACACGAGCAGTACTTC
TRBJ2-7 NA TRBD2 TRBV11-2 CASSSSVQREGEQYF TGTGCCAGCAGCTCATCCGTCCAGCGGGAGGGCGAGCAGTACTTC
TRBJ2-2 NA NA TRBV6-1 CATSDLWQGDTGELFF TGTGCCACCAGTGATTTGTGGCAGGGCGACACCGGGGAGCTGTTTTTT
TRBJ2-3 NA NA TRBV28 CASSRHTDTQYF TGTGCCAGCAGTCGACACACAGATACGCAGTATTTT
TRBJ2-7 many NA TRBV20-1 CSAPSSRSAEQYF TGCAGTGCTCCCTCTTCCCGATCTGCCGAGCAGTACTTC
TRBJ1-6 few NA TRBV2 CASSHPPGGRQIYNSPLHF TGTGCCAGCAGTCACCCGCCGGGGGGCCGCCAGATTTATAATTCGCCCCTCCACTTT
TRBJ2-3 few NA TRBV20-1 CSAIAEWGQSTDTQYF TGCAGTGCTATCGCGGAGTGGGGGCAAAGCACAGATACGCAGTATTTT
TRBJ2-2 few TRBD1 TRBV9 CASSVARDRGFPGELFF TGTGCCAGCAGCGTAGCACGGGACAGGGGGTTCCCGGGGGAGCTGTTTTTT
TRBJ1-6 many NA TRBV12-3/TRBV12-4 CASSLMWVPQGNSPLHF TGTGCCAGCAGTTTAATGTGGGTGCCCCAGGGAAATTCACCCCTCCACTTT
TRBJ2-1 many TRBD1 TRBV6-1 CASTPSGTGWNEQFF TGTGCCAGCACCCCATCCGGGACAGGGTGGAATGAGCAGTTCTTC
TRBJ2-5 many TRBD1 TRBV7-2 CASSQAGQGARTQYF TGTGCCAGCAGCCAAGCGGGACAGGGGGCGCGGACCCAGTACTTC
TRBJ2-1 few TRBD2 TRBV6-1 CASRRTSRNEQFF TGTGCCAGCAGAAGGACTAGCAGGAATGAGCAGTTCTTC
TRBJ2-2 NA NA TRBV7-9 CASSPKPGERAGHFVNTGELFF TGTGCCAGCAGCCCAAAACCCGGGGAGAGAGCGGGACACTTTGTGAACACCGGGGAGCTGTTTTTT
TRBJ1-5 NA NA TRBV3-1 CASSHSDMGHSNQPQHF TGTGCCAGCAGCCACTCTGACATGGGCCATAGCAATCAGCCCCAGCATTTT
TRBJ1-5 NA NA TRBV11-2 CASSLRGSGSNQPQHF TGTGCCAGCAGCCTGAGGGGCAGTGGTAGCAATCAGCCCCAGCATTTT
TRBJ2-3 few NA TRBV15 CATSRDKTGTAAQYF TGTGCCACCAGCAGAGATAAGACCGGGACGGCTGCGCAGTATTTT
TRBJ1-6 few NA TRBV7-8 CASSRREPYNSPLHF TGTGCCAGCAGCCGCCGGGAGCCCTATAATTCACCCCTCCACTTT
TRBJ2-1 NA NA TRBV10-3 CAISRRDMANEQFF TGTGCCATCAGCCGACGGGACATGGCCAATGAGCAGTTCTTC
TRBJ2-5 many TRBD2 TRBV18 CASSLGLAGVVETQYF TGTGCCAGCTCACTCGGACTAGCGGGGGTCGTGGAGACCCAGTACTTC
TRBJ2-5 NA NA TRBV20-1 CSARILGGRQETQYF TGCAGTGCTAGGATTTTGGGGGGACGACAAGAGACCCAGTACTTC
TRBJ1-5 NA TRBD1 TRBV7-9 CASSLGVGGPRQPQHF TGTGCCAGCAGCTTAGGGGTAGGGGGCCCGCGTCAGCCCCAGCATTTT
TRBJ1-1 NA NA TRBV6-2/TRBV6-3 CASSWGPRNTGAFF TGTGCCAGCAGTTGGGGGCCGAGGAACACTGGAGCTTTCTTT
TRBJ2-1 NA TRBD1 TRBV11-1 CASGPGQGITFF TGTGCCAGCGGGCCTGGACAGGGAATTACGTTCTTC
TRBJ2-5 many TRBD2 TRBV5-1 CASSLAGGEETQYF TGCGCCAGCAGCTTGGCCGGGGGGGAAGAGACCCAGTACTTC
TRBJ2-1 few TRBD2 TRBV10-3 CAIRLAGGTGEQFF TGTGCCATCAGACTAGCGGGAGGCACCGGTGAGCAGTTCTTC